This TCR beta chain was sequenced during a study of blood T cell repertoires in COVID-19. Study-level background: The United States, Italy and Spain provided the acute and convalescent COVID-19 samples. The analysed material was cDNA or gDNA that came from T cells, B-cell-depleted T cells, or PBMCs.

Germline V lookup: CDR1 PRHDT, CDR2 FYEKMQ (reference sequence). The CDR3 is 16 residues long. Trimming took 2 bases from V and 2 from J, leaving 13 bases between them. In the authors' workflow: Amplification of reference gene primers provided the estimated nucleated cell counts. The protocol was immunoSEQ multiplex PCR, while the TCRdb copy is restricted to in-frame clones and leaves out a portion. From that table come the V and J calls and clone size; the DNA was used to work out D and trimming. Of hundreds of thousands of clones detected, 80% to 90% appear once; the ten largest clones hold 3% to 4%.

The rearrangement joins TRBV13 to TRBJ2-1, with a possible D match to TRBD2 (7 bases). The sample taken for sequencing was PBMCs or T cells enriched from blood (not recorded which). This receptor was taken from a woman between 40 and 50 years old who had been exposed to COVID-19. The chain's CDR3 is CASSLSGGGTYNEQFF. As DNA, the CDR3 is TGTGCCAGCAGCTTATCTGGCGGGGGCACCTACAATGAGCAGTTCTTC.